The 16 T cell receptor beta chains presented below share a single source sample, sequenced in a study of blood T cell repertoires in COVID-19. Profiling relied on immunoSEQ multiplex PCR, and the TCRdb table lists in-frame clones only, not all of them. The sample carries tens of thousands of clones, about 88% recorded once. Material: peripheral blood. The receptors derive from a man between 65 and 79 years old with active or convalescent COVID-19.

The chain uses TRBV5-1 and TRBJ1-1; TRBD1 is a possible D gene (5 bases). CDR1 is SGHRS and CDR2 is YFSETQ in the germline V gene. With 2 bases removed from V and 4 bases from J, the gap between germline ends came to 18 bases. The CDR3 extends over 16 amino acids. In DNA, the CDR3 is TGCGCCAGCAGCTTATTTATTCTGGGGGGATCCACTGAAGCTTTCTTT. This gives the protein CASSLFILGGSTEAFF.

The chain has TRBV10-3 and TRBJ1-3; 9 nucleotides agree with TRBD1. CDR1 is ENHRY and CDR2 is SYGVKD in the germline V gene. V lost 8 bases, J lost 5 bases, and 7 bases stayed unmatched. This CDR3 has 14 residues. The CDR3 spells CAISWGTGRNTIYF. The CDR3 DNA reads TGTGCCATCTCTTGGGGGACAGGGAGAAACACCATATATTTT.

The chain uses TRBV24-1 and TRBJ2-1; 7 bases align to TRBD2. After removal of 4 bases from V and 9 bases from J, the junction contained 14 bases not matched to a gene. The CDR3 covers 16 residues. Germline V gene data show CDR1 as KGHDR and CDR2 as SFDVKD. CDR3 DNA sequence: TGTGCCACCAGTGACGCCTCCGGGGGGAGGCCTACTGAGCAGTTCTTC. Residues: CATSDASGGRPTEQFF.

The rearrangement links TRBV7-9 to TRBJ1-2; 9 positions match TRBD1. CDR1 is SEHNR and CDR2 is FQNEAQ in the germline V gene (reference sequence). The V and J ends lost 5 bases and 7 bases, in that order; junction bases with no gene match: 5. The CDR3 has 13 amino acids. In DNA form, the CDR3 reads TGTGCCAGCAGCCGAGGGACAGGGACTGGCTACACCTTC. This encodes CASSRGTGTGYTF.

The chain employs TRBV28 and TRBJ2-7, with D hard to call. V lost 6 bases, J lost 2 bases, and 8 bases lay in between. There are 12 residues in the CDR3. In germline, CDR1 is MDHEN, CDR2 SYDVKM. As DNA, the CDR3 is TGTGCCAGCAGCACAACCCCCTACGAGCAGTACTTC. Translation: CASSTTPYEQYF.

The chain carries TRBV5-6 and TRBJ2-3; 7 bases fit TRBD2. The CDR3 contains 14 residues. Germline V CDR1 and CDR2: SGHDT, YYEEEE. Trimming took 5 bases from V and 2 from J; bases not matched to a gene: 5. CDR3: CASRRGLFTDTQYF. In nucleotides, the CDR3 is TGTGCCAGCAGGCGGGGACTATTCACAGATACGCAGTATTTT.

The chain combines TRBV11-2 with TRBJ2-2, with 14 nucleotides matching TRBD2. The J segment lost 2 bases and the V segment lost 5 bases, leaving 7 bases of the junction unmatched. The CDR3 has 18 amino acids. Germline V CDR1 and CDR2: SGHAT, FQNNGV. The CDR3 region is CASSVYGTSGGNTGELFF. The CDR3 nucleotides read TGTGCCAGCAGCGTGTATGGGACTAGCGGGGGTAACACCGGGGAGCTGTTTTTT.

The rearrangement joins TRBV10-3 to TRBJ1-2; 11 nucleotides agree with TRBD1. From germline, CDR1 is ENHRY and CDR2 SYGVKD. This CDR3 is 16 amino acids long. The V segment lost 5 bases and the J segment 0 bases; nucleotides outside the gene matches: 5. The CDR3 DNA sequence: TGTGCCATCAGTTGGACAGGGGGCGTAGCTAACTATGGCTACACCTTC. This gives the protein CAISWTGGVANYGYTF.

CDR3 residues: CASSLVHGTGAQPQHF. Written as DNA, the CDR3 is TGTGCCAGCAGCTTAGTCCACGGGACAGGGGCTCAGCCCCAGCATTTT. This chain uses TRBV7-2 with TRBJ1-5; 10 nucleotides agree with TRBD1. The length of the CDR3 is 16 residues. Looked up from germline, CDR1 is SGHTA and CDR2 is FQGNSA. V lost 1 base to trimming and J lost 6 bases; unmatched junction nucleotides: 6.

This clone appeared once. The chain couples TRBV11-3 to TRBJ2-5, with 7 positions matching TRBD2. J gave up 4 bases and V 5 bases, and 13 bases lay outside the gene matches. Germline V gene sequence: CDR1 SGHNT, CDR2 YENEEA. The CDR3 spans 16 residues. The CDR3 nucleotides are TGTGCCAGCAGCGCAAGCGGAGGGAGGGGTGGAGAGACCCAGTACTTC. This translates into CASSASGGRGGETQYF. The variable domain in full, with the rest retrieved from reference TRBV11-3 and TRBJ2-5, is EAGVVQSPRYKIIEKKQPVAFWCNPISGHNTLYWYLQNLGQGPELLIRYENEEAVDDSQLPKDRFSAERLKGVDSTLKIQPAELGDSAVYLCASSASGGRGGETQYFGPGTRLLVL.

The chain has TRBV15 and TRBJ1-6; D ambiguous. In germline, CDR1 is LNHNV, CDR2 YYDKDF (reference sequence). The V gene lost 0 bases and the J gene lost 7 bases, with 10 bases spanning the gap. The length of the CDR3 is 15 residues. In nucleotides, the CDR3 is TGTGCCACCAGCAGAGATGAGTTCCGCAATTCACCCCTCCACTTT. This sequence encodes CATSRDEFRNSPLHF.

The chain is built from TRBV6-2 or TRBV6-3 and TRBJ2-4; D possibly corresponds to TRBD1 (6 bases). CDR1 MNHEY and CDR2 SVGEGT come from the germline V gene. This CDR3 comprises 14 residues. The V end was cut by 0 bases, the J end by 7 bases, with 10 bases between. CDR3 protein: CASSYSAGANIQYF. The CDR3 DNA follows: TGTGCCAGCAGTTACTCGGCAGGGGCTAACATTCAGTACTTC.

Concerning this clone: The junction and the germline gene differ at one end; a read error may be behind it. The V and J genes are TRBV7-2 and TRBJ2-2; D perhaps matches TRBD1 (6 bases). Germline V CDR1 and CDR2: SGHTA, FQGNSA. This CDR3 region has 12 residues. CDR3 DNA: TGTGCCAGCAGCTTAGCGGCGGGCAGGGGACGCTGG. Protein product: CASSLAAGRGRW.

The chain combines TRBV7-2 with TRBJ1-2; D call uncertain. This CDR3 contains 16 residues. In germline, CDR1 is SGHTA, CDR2 FQGNSA. The V end was cut by 2 bases, the J end by 2 bases, with 15 bases between. The CDR3 region has the DNA TGTGCCAGCAGCTTATCTCGGTACAGTTTCAACTATGGCTACACCTTC. Protein product: CASSLSRYSFNYGYTF.

For the CDR3, the DNA is TGCGCCAGCAGCCGCTCTTTAGGGGTACCGGGACAACCGACCTACGAGCAGTACTTC. This gives the protein CASSRSLGVPGQPTYEQYF. V gene TRBV4-1 combines with J gene TRBJ2-7, with D perhaps matching TRBD1 (6 bases). Germline V gives CDR1 MGHRA, CDR2 YSYEKL. CDR3 length equals 19 residues. The V end was cut by 4 bases, the J end by 2 bases, with 27 bases between.

The chain employs TRBV27 and TRBJ1-2; D gene uncertain. This CDR3 comprises 13 residues. V lost 3 bases and J 2 bases, leaving 7 bases between the germline ends. Germline V gene data show CDR1 as MNHEY and CDR2 as SMNVEV (reference sequence). The CDR3 nucleotides are TGTGCCAGCAGTTTGGGCCCCAACTATGGCTACACCTTC. This translates into CASSLGPNYGYTF.